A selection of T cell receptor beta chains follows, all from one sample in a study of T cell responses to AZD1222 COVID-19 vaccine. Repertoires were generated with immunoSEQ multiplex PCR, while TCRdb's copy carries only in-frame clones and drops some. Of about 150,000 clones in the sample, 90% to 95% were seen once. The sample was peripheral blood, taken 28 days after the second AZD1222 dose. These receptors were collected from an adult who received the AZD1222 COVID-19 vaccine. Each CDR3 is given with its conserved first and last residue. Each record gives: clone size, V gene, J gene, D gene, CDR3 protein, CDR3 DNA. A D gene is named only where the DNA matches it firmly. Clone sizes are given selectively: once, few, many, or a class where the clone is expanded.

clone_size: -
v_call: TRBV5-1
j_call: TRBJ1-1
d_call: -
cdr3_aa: CASSLGRQATMNTEAFF
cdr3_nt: TGCGCCAGCAGCTTGGGTCGGCAGGCCACTATGAACACTGAAGCTTTCTTT

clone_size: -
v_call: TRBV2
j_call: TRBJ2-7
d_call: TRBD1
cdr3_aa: CASSDSQGGDYEQYF
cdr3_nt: TGTGCCAGCAGTGATTCACAGGGGGGAGACTACGAGCAGTACTTC

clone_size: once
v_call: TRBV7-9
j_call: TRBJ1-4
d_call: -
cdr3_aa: CASSDGLNEKLFF
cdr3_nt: TGTGCCAGCAGCGACGGGCTTAATGAAAAACTGTTTTTT

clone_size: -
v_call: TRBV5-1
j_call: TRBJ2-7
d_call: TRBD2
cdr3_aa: CANSFREGPAYEQYF
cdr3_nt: TGCGCCAACAGCTTCAGGGAGGGTCCTGCCTACGAGCAGTACTTC

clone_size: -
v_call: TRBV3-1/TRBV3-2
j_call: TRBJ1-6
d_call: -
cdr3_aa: CASSQSSYNSPLHF
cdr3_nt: TGTGCCAGCAGCCAAAGCTCCTATAATTCACCCCTCCACTTT

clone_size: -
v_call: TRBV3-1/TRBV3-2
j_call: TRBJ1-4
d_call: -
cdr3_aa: CASSQDTSVSGEKLFF
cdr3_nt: TGTGCCAGCAGCCAAGATACAAGCGTCTCGGGGGAAAAACTGTTTTTT

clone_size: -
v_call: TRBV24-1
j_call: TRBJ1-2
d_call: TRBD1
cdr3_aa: CASRLGQGEYGYTF
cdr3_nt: TGTGCCTCACGACTAGGACAGGGCGAGTATGGCTACACCTTC

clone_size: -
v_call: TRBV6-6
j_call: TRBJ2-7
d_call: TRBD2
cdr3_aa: CASRSGTSASYEQYF
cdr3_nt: TGTGCCAGCAGGTCCGGGACTAGCGCCTCCTACGAGCAGTACTTC

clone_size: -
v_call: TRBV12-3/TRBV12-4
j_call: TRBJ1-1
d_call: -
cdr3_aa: CASSFGLNTEAFF
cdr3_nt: TGTGCCAGCAGTTTTGGTTTGAACACTGAAGCTTTCTTT

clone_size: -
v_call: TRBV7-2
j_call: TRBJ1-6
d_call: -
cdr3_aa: CASSLGGSHNSPLHF
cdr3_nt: TGTGCCAGCAGCCTGGGGGGGTCCCATAATTCACCCCTCCACTTT

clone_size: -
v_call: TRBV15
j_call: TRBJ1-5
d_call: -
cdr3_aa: CATSRVGQSGNQPQHF
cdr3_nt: TGTGCCACCAGCAGAGTTGGACAGTCGGGCAATCAGCCCCAGCATTTT

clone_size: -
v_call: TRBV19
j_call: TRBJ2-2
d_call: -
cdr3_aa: CASSILGSHTGELFF
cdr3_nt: TGTGCCAGTAGTATATTGGGGAGCCACACCGGGGAGCTGTTTTTT

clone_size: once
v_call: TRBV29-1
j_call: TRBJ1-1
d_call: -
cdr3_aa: CSVGRGTGEAFF
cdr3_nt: TGCAGCGTAGGACGGGGGACTGGGGAAGCTTTCTTT

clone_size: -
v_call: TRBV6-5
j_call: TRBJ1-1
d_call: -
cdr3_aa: CASRSRREAEAFF
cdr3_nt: TGTGCCAGCAGGTCGCGCAGGGAGGCTGAAGCTTTCTTT

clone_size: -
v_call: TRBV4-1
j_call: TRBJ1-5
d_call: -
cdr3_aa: CASSAGWGSAQPQHF
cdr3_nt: TGCGCCAGCAGCGCAGGATGGGGATCGGCTCAGCCCCAGCATTTT

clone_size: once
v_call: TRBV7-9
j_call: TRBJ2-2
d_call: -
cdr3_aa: CAIPHPSQGTGELFF
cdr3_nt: TGTGCCATCCCCCACCCCAGCCAGGGCACCGGGGAGCTGTTTTTT

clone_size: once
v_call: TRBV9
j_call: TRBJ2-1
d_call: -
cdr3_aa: CASSSRERGIASNEQFF
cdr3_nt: TGTGCCAGCAGCTCGAGAGAACGGGGGATCGCGTCCAATGAGCAGTTCTTC

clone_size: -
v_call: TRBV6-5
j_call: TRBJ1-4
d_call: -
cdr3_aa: CASSYKREPGEKLFF
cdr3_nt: TGTGCCAGCAGTTACAAGAGGGAGCCGGGTGAAAAACTGTTTTTT

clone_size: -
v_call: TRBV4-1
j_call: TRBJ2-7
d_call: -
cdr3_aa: CASSQGGATYEQYF
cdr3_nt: TGCGCCAGCAGCCAAGGCGGGGCAACCTACGAGCAGTACTTC

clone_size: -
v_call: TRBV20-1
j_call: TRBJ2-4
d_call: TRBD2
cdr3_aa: CSASRTSGGGDIQYF
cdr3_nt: TGCAGTGCTAGTCGCACTAGCGGGGGGGGAGACATTCAGTACTTC

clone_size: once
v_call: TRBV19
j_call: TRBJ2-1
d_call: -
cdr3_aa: CASSIEGEAYNEQFF
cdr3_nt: TGTGCCAGTAGTATAGAGGGAGAGGCATACAATGAGCAGTTCTTC

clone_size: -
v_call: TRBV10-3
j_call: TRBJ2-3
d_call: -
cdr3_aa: CAISEFGTSTDTQYF
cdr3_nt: TGTGCCATCAGTGAATTTGGTACTAGCACAGATACGCAGTATTTT

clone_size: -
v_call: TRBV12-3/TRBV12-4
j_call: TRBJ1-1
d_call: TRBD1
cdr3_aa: CATKTGVTEAFF
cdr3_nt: TGTGCCACCAAGACAGGGGTGACGGAAGCTTTCTTT

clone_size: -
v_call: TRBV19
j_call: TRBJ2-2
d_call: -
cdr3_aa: CASTGNTGELFF
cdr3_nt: TGTGCCAGTACGGGGAACACCGGGGAGCTGTTTTTT

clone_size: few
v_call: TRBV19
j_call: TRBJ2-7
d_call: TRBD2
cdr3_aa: CASSDSGSATYEQYF
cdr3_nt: TGTGCCAGTAGCGATAGCGGGAGCGCCACGTACGAGCAGTACTTC

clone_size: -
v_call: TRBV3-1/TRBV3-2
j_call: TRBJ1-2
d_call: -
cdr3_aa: CASSQDNRNYGYTF
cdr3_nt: TGTGCCAGCAGCCAAGATAACCGTAACTATGGCTACACCTTC

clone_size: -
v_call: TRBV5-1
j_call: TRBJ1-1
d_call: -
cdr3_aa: CASSLEGRINTEAFF
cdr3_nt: TGCGCCAGCAGCTTGGAGGGGCGGATTAACACTGAAGCTTTCTTT

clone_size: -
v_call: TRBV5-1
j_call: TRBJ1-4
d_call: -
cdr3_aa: CASSRDSEYEKLFF
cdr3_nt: TGCGCCAGCAGCCGAGACAGCGAGTATGAAAAACTGTTTTTT